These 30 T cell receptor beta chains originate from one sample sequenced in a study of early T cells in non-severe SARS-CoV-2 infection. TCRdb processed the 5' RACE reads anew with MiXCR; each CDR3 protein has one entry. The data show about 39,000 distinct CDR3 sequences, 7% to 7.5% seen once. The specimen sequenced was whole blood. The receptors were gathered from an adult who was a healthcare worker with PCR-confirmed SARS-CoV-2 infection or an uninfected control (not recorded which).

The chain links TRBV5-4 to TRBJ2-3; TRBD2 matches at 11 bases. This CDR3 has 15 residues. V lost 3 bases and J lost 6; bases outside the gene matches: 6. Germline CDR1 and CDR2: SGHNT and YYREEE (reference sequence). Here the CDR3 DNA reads TGTGCCAGCAGCTCCCGACTAGCGGGGTCGGATACGCAGTATTTT. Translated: CASSSRLAGSDTQYF.

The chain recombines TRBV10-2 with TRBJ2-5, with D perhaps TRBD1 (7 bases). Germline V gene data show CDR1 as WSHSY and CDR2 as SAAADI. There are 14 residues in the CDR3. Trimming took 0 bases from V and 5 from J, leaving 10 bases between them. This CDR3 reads CASSESSGGETQYF. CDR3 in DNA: TGCGCCAGCAGTGAGTCGTCAGGGGGGGAGACCCAGTACTTC.

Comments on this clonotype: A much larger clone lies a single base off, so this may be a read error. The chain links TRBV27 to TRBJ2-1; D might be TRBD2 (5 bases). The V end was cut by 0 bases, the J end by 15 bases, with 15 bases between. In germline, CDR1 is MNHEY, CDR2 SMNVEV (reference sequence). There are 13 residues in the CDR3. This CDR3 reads CASSLSVSEPRFF. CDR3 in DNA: TGTGCCAGCAGTTTATCGGTTAGCGAGCCCCGGTTCTTC.

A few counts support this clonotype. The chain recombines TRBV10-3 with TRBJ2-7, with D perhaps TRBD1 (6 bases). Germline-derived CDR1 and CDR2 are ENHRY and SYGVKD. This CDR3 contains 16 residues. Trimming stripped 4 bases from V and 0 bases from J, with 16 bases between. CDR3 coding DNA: TGTGCCATCAGTGTCTTTGACAGGTTAAGCTCCTACGAGCAGTACTTC. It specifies CAISVFDRLSSYEQYF.

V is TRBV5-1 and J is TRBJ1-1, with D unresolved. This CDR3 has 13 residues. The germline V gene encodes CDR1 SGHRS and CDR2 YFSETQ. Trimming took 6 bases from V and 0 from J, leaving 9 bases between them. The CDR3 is CASTVGMNTEAFF. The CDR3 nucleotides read TGCGCCAGCACCGTAGGGATGAACACTGAAGCTTTCTTT.

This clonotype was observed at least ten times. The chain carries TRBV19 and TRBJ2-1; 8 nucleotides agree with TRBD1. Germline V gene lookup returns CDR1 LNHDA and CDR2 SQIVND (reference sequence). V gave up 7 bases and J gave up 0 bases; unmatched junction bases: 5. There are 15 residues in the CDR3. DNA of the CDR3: TGTGCCAGTACGGGCGACAGGGGCTCCTACAATGAGCAGTTCTTC. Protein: CASTGDRGSYNEQFF.

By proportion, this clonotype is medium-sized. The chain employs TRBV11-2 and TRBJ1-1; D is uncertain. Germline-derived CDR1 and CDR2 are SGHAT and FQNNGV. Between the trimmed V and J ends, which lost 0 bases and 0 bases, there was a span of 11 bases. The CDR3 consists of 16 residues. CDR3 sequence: CASSLDLWNMNTEAFF. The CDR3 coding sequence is TGTGCCAGCAGCTTAGATCTATGGAACATGAACACTGAAGCTTTCTTT. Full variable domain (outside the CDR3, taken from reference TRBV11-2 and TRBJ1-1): EAGVAQSPRYKIIEKRQSVAFWCNPISGHATLYWYQQILGQGPKLLIQFQNNGVVDDSQLPKDRFSAERLKGVDSTLKIQPAKLEDSAVYLCASSLDLWNMNTEAFFGQGTRLTVV.

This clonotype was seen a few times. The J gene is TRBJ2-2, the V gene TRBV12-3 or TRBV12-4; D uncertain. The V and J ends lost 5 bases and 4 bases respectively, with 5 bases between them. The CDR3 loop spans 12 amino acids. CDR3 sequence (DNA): TGTGCCAGCAGTACGGGCACCGGGGAGCTGTTTTTT. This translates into CASSTGTGELFF.

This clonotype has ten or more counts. CDR3 in DNA: TGTGCCAGCAGCTTAGAGACGGCCTTTGAGGAAAAACTGTTTTTT. Translating gives CASSLETAFEEKLFF. This sequence joins TRBV7-9 and TRBJ1-4; no definite D call. CDR1 and CDR2 from the germline V gene are SEHNR and FQNEAQ (reference sequence). Trimming took 1 base from V and 8 from J, leaving 14 bases between them. This CDR3 region has 15 residues.

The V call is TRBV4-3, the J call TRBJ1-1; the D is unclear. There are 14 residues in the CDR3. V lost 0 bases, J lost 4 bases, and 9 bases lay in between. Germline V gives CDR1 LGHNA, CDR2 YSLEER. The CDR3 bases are TGCGCCAGCAGCCAAGATCTAGGGAGCACTGAAGCTTTCTTT. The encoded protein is CASSQDLGSTEAFF.

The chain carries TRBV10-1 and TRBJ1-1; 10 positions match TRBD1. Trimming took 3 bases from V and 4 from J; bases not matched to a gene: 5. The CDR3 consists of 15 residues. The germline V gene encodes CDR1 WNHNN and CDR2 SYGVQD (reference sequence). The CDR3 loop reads CASSDLRDRGTEAFF. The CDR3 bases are TGCGCCAGCAGTGATCTGCGGGACAGGGGCACTGAAGCTTTCTTT.

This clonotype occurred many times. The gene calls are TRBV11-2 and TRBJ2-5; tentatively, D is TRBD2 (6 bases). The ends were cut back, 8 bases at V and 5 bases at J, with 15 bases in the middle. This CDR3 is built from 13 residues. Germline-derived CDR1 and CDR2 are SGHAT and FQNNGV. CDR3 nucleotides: TGTGCCAGCGGGACTTCCCTGGGGGAGACCCAGTACTTC. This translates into CASGTSLGETQYF.

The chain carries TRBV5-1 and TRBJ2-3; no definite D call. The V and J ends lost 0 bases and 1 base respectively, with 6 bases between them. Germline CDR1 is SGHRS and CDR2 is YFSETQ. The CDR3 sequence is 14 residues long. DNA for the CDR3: TGCGCCAGCAGCTTGGAACTTGGCACAGATACGCAGTATTTT. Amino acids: CASSLELGTDTQYF. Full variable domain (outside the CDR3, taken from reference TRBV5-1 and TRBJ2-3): KAGVTQTPRYLIKTRGQQVTLSCSPISGHRSVSWYQQTPGQGLQFLFEYFSETQRNKGNFPGRFSGRQFSNSRSEMNVSTLELGDSALYLCASSLELGTDTQYFGPGTRLTVL.

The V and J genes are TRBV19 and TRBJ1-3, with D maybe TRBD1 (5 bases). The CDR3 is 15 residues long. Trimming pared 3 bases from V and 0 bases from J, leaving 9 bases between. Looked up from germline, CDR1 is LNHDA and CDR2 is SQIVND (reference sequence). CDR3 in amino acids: CASSMGDASGNTIYF. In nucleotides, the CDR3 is TGTGCCAGTAGTATGGGGGATGCCTCTGGAAACACCATATATTTT.

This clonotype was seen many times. In DNA, the CDR3 is TGCGCCAGCAGCCAATTGGGGAACACTGAAGCTTTCTTT. Its protein product is CASSQLGNTEAFF. The gene calls are TRBV4-3 and TRBJ1-1; no clear D. V was clipped by 2 bases and J by 1 base, with 5 bases between them. This CDR3 is 13 amino acids long. The germline V gene has CDR1 LGHNA and CDR2 YSLEER.

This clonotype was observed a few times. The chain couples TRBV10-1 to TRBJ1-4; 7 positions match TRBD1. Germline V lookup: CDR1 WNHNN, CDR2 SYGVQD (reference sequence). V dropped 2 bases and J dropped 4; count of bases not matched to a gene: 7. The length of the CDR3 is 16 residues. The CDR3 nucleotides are TGCGCCAGCAGTGAGCCCCTGACAGGGCTTAATGAAAAACTGTTTTTT. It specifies CASSEPLTGLNEKLFF.

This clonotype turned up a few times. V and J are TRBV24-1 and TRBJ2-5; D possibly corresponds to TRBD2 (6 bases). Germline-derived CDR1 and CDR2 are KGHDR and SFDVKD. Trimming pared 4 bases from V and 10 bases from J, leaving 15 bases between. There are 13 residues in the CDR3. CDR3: CATSDDRFGGQYF. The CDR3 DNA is TGTGCCACCAGTGACGATCGTTTCGGGGGCCAGTACTTC.

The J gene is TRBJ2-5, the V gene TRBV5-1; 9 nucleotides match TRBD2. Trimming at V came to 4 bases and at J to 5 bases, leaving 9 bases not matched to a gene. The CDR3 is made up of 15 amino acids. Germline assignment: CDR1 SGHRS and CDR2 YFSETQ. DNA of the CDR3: TGCGCCAGCAGCCCCATGCGGGGGGGCTTGGAGACCCAGTACTTC. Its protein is CASSPMRGGLETQYF.

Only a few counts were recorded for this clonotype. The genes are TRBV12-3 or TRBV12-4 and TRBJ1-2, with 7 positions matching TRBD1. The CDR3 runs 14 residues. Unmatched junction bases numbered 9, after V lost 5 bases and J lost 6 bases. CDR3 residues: CASSPPGTAHGYTF. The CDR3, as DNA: TGTGCCAGCAGTCCGCCAGGGACAGCGCATGGCTACACCTTC.

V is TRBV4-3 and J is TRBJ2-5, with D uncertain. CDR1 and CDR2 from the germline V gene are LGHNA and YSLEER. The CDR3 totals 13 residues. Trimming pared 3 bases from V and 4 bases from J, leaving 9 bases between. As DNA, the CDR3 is TGCGCCAGCAGCCAGCGGCACGGAGAGACCCAGTACTTC. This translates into CASSQRHGETQYF.

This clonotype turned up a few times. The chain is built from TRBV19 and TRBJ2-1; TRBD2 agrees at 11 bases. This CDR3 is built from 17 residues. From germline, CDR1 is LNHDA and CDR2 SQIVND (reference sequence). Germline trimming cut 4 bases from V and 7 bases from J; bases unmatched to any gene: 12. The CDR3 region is CASSTRGSGGALNEQFF. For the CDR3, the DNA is TGTGCCAGTAGTACCCGGGGTAGCGGGGGGGCCCTTAATGAGCAGTTCTTC.

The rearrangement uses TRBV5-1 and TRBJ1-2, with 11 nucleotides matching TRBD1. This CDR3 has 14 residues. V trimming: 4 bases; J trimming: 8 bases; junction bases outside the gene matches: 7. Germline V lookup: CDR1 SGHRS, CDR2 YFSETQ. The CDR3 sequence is CASSGQGAPMGYTF. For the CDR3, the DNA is TGCGCCAGCAGCGGACAGGGGGCCCCCATGGGCTACACCTTC.

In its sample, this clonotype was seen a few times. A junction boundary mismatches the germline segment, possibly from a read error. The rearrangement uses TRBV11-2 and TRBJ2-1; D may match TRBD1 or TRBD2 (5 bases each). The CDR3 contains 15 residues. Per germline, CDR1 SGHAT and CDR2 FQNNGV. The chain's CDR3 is CVSTLGTPGSDEQFF. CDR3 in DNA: TGTGTCAGCACCCTTGGGACGCCCGGCAGCGATGAGCAGTTCTTC.

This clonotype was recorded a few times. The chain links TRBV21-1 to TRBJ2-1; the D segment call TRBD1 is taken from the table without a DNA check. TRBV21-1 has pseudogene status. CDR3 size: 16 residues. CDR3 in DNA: TGTGCCAGCAGCAGATTCGGGACAGCTAAATACAATGAGCAGTTCTTC. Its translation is CASSRFGTAKYNEQFF.

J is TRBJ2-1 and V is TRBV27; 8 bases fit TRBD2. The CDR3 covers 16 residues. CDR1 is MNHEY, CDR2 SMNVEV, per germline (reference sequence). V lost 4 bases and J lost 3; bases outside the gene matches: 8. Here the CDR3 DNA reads TGTGCCAGCAGTTCACTACTAGCGGTCCACTACAATGAGCAGTTCTTC. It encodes CASSSLLAVHYNEQFF.

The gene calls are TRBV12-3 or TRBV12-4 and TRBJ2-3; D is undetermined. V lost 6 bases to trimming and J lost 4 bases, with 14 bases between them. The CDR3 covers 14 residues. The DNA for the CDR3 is TGTGCCAGCAGCAAGCTAGATAGGCCAGATACGCAGTATTTT. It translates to CASSKLDRPDTQYF.

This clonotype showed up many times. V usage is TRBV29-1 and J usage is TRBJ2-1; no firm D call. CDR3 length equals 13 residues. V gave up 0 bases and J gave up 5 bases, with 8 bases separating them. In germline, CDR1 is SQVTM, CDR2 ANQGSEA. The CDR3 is CSVEDWRDNEQFF. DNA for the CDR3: TGCAGCGTTGAAGATTGGAGAGACAATGAGCAGTTCTTC.

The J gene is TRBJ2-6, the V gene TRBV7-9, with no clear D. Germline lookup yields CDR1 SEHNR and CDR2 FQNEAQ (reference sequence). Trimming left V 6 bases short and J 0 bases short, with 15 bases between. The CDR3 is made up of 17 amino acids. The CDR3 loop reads CASSSHPANSGANVLTF. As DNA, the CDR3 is TGTGCCAGCAGTTCCCACCCCGCGAACTCTGGGGCCAACGTCCTGACTTTC.

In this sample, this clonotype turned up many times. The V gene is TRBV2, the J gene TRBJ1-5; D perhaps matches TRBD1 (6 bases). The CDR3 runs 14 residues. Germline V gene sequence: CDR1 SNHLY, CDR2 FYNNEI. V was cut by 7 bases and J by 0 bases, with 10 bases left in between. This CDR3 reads CASKRTVSNQPQHF. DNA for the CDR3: TGTGCCAGCAAAAGGACAGTTAGCAATCAGCCCCAGCATTTT.

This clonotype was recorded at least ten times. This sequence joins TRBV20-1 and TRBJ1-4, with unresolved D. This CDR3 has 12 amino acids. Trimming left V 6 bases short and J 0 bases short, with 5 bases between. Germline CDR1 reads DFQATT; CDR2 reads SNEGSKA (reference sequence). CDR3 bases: TGCAGTGCCAGTCCAACTAATGAAAAACTGTTTTTT. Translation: CSASPTNEKLFF.